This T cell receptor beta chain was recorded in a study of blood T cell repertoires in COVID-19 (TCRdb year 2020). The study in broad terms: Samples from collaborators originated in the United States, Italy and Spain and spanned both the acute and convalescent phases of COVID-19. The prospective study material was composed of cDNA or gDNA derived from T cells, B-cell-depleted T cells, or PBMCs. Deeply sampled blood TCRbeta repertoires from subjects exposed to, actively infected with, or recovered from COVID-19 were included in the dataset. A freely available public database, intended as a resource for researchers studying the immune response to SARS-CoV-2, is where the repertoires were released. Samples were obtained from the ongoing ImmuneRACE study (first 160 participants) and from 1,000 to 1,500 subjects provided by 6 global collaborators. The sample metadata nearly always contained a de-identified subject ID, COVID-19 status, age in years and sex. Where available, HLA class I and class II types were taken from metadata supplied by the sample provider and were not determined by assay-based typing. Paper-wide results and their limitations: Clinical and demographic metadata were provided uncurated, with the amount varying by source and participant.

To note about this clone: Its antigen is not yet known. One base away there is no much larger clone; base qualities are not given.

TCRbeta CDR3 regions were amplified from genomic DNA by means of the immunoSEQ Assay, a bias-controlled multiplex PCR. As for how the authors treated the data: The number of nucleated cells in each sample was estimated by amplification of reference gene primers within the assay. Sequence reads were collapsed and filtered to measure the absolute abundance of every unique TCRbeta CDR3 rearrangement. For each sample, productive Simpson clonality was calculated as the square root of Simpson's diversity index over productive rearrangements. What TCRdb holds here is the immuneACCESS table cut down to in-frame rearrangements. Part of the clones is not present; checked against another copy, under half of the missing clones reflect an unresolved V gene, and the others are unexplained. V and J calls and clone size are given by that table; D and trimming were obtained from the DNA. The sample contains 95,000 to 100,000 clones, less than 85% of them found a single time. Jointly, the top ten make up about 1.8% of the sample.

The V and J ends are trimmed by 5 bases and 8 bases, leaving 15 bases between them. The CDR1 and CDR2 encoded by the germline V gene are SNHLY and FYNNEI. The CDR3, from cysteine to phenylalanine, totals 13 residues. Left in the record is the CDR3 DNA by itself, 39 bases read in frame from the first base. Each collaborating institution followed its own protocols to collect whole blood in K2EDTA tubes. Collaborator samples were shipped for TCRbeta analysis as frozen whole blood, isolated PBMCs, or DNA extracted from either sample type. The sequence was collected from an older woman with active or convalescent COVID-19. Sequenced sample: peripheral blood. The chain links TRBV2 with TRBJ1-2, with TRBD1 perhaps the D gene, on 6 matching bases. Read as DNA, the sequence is TGTGCCAGCAGTCCGGACAGCCCAGCCGGCTACACCTTC. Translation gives CASSPDSPAGYTF.